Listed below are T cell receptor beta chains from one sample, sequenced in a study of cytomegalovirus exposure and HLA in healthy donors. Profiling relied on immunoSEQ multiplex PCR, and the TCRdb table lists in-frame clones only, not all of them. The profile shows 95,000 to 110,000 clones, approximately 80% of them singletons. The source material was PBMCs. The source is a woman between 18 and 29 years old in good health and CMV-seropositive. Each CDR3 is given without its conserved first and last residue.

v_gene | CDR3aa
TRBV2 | ASSESGDRDYEQY
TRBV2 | ASSQGLAGPTDTQY
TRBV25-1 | ASSEWGRGKQETQY
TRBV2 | ASSEQGLLYNEQF
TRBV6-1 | ASSENPGGAF
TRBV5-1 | ASSFNSDTQY
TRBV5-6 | ASSRQETQY
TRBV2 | ASSEGGARQPQH
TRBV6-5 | ASSPYRGNNEQY
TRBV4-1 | ASSRGGPHQPQH
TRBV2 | ASSVGRQETQY
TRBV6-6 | ASSYSAPYEQY
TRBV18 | ASSPDVRGNEQF
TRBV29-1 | SVETGLGREQF
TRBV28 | ASSSPFGELF
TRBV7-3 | ASSLGSGSYEQY
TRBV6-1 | ASSDISGRFGNEQF
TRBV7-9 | ASSLPPGRDNSPLH
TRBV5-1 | ASSLSGLAPGTQY